In this sample, the clone carrying this T cell receptor beta chain turned up once. V lost 0 bases to trimming and J lost 8 bases, with 19 bases between them. From germline, CDR1 is LGHNA and CDR2 YSLEER. This CDR3 has 16 amino acids. This specimen belongs to a study of blood T cell repertoires in COVID-19. Measured with immunoSEQ multiplex PCR; TCRdb has only the in-frame clones, and not every one. The data show approximately 380,000 clones, around nine tenths seen once. The V call is TRBV4-3, the J call TRBJ1-2; a weak D match, TRBD1 (5 bases). Input material: PBMCs or T cells enriched from blood (not recorded which). This receptor was identified in a woman aged 18-29 years who had recovered from COVID-19. The CDR3 is CASSQDGGGVLQGYTF. The CDR3 DNA follows: TGCGCCAGCAGCCAAGATGGAGGAGGGGTTTTGCAGGGCTACACCTTC.